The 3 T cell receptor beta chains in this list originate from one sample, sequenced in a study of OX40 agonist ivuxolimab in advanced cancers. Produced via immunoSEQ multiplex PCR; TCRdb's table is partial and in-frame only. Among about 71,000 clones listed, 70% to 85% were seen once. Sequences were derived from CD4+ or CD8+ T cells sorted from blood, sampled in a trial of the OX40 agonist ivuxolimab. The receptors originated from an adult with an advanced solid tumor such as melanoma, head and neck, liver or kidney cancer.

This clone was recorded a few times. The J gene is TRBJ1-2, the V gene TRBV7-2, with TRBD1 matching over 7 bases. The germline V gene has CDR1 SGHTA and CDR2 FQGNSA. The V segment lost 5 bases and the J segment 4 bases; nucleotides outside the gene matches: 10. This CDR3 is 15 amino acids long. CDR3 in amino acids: CASSPAHRGPYGYTF. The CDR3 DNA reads TGTGCCAGCAGCCCGGCTCACAGGGGCCCCTATGGCTACACCTTC.

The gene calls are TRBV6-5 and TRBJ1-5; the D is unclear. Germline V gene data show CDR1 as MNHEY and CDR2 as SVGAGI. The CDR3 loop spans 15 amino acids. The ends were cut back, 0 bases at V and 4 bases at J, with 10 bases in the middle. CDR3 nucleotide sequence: TGTGCCAGCAGTTACTCGAGGGTGGGTAATCAGCCCCAGCATTTT. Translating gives CASSYSRVGNQPQHF.

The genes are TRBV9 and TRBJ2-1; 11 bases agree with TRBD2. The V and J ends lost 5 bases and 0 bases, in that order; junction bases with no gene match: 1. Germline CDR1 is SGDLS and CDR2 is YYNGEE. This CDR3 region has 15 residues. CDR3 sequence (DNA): TGTGCCAGCAGTACTAGCGGGAGCTCCTACAATGAGCAGTTCTTC. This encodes CASSTSGSSYNEQFF.